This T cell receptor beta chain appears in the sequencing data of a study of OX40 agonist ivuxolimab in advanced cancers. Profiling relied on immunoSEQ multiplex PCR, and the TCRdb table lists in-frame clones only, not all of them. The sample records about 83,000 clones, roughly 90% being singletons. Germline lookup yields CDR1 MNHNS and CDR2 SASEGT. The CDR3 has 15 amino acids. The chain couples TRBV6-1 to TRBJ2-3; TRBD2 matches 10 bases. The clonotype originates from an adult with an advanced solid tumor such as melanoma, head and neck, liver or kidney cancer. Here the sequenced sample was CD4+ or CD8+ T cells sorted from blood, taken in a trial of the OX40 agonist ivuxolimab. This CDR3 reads CAAGASGGISDTQYF. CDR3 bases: TGTGCGGCGGGCGCTAGCGGGGGTATCTCAGATACGCAGTATTTT.